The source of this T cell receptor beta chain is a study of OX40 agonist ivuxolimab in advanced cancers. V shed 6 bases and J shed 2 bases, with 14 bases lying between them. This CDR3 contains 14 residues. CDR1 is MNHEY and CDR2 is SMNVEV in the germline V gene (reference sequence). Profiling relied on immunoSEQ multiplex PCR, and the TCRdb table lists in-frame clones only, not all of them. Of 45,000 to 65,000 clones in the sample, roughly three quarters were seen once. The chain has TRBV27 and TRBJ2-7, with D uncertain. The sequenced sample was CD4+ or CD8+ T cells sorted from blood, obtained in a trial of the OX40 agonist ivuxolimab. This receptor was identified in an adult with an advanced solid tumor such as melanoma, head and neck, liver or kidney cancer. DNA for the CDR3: TGTGCCAGCAGCTACGGGCGCCGCACCTACGAGCAGTACTTC. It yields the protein CASSYGRRTYEQYF.